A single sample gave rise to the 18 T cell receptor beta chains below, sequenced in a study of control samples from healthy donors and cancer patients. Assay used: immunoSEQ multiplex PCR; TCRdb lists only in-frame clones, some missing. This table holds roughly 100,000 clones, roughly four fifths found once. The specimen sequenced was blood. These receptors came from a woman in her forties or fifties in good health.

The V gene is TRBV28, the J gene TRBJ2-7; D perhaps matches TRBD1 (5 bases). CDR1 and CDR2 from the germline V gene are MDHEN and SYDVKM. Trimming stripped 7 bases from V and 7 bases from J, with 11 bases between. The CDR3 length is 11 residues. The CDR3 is CASIAGYEQYF. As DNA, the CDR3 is TGTGCCAGCATAGCAGGGTATGAGCAGTACTTC.

The CDR3 loop is CASSRRQNLAYF. The CDR3 bases are TGTGCCAGCAGCCGTAGACAGAACCTAGCGTACTTC. The V call is TRBV3-1 (or the pseudogene TRBV3-2), the J call TRBJ2-5; D tentatively reads TRBD1 or TRBD2 (5 bases each). This CDR3 spans 12 amino acids. The V gene lost 4 bases and the J gene lost 13 bases, with 16 bases spanning the gap. Germline CDR1 reads LGHDT; CDR2 reads YNNKEL (reference sequence).

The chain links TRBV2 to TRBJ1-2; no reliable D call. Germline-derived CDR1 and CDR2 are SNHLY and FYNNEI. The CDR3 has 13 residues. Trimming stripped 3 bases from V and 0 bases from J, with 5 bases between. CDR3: CASSEQANYGYTF. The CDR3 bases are TGTGCCAGCAGTGAGCAGGCTAACTATGGCTACACCTTC.

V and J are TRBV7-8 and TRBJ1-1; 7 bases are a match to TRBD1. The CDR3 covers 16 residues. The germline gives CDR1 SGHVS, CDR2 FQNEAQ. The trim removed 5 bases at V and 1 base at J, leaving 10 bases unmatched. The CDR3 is CASSASRGGKNTEAFF. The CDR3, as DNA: TGTGCCAGCAGCGCAAGCAGGGGGGGAAAGAACACTGAAGCTTTCTTT. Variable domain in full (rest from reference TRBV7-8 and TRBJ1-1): GAGVSQSPRYKVAKRGQDVALRCDPISGHVSLFWYQQALGQGPEFLTYFQNEAQLDKSGLPSDRFFAERPEGSVSTLKIQRTQQEDSAVYLCASSASRGGKNTEAFFGQGTRLTVV.

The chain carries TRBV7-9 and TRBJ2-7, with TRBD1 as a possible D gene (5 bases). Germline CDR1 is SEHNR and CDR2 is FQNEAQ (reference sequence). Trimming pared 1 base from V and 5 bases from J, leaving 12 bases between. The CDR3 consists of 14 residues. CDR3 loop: CASSLGQLRDEQYF. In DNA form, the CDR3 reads TGTGCCAGCAGCTTAGGGCAGCTCAGGGACGAGCAGTACTTC.

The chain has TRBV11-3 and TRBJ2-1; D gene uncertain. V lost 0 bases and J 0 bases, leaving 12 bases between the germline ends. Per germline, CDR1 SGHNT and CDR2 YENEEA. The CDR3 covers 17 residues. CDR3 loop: CASSLDRGRSSYNEQFF. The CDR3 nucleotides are TGTGCCAGCAGCTTAGATCGCGGCCGAAGCTCCTACAATGAGCAGTTCTTC. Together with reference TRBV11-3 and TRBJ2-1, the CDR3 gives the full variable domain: EAGVVQSPRYKIIEKKQPVAFWCNPISGHNTLYWYLQNLGQGPELLIRYENEEAVDDSQLPKDRFSAERLKGVDSTLKIQPAELGDSAVYLCASSLDRGRSSYNEQFFGPGTRLTVL.

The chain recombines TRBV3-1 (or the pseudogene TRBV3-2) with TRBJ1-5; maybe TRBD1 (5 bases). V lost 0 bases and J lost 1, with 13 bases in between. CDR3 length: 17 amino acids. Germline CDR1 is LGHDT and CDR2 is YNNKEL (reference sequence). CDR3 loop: CASSQDPWGGSNQPQHF. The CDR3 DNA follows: TGTGCCAGCAGCCAAGATCCTTGGGGGGGGAGCAATCAGCCCCAGCATTTT.

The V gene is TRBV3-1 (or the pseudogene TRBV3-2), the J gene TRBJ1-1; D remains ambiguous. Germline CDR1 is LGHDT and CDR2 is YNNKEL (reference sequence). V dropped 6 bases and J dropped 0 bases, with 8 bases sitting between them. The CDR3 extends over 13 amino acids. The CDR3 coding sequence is TGTGCCAGCAGTAGAGAAGTGAACACTGAAGCTTTCTTT. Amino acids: CASSREVNTEAFF.

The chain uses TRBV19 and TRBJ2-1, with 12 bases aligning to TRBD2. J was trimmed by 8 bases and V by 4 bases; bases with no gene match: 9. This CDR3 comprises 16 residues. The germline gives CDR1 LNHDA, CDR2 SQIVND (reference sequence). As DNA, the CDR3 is TGTGCCAGTAGTACTCGGACTAGCGGGAATGGCGATGAGCAGTTCTTC. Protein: CASSTRTSGNGDEQFF.

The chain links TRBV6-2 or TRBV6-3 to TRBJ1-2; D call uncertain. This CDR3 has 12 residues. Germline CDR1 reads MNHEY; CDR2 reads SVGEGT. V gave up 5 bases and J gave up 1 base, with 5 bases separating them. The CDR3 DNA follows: TGTGCCAGCAGTCGTCTTAACTATGGCTACACCTTC. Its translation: CASSRLNYGYTF.

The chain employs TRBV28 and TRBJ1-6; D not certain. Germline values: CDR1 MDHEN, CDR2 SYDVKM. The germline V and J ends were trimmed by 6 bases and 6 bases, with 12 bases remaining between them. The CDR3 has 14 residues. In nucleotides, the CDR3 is TGTGCCAGCAGAAAGGAGGTAACTAATTCACCCCTCCACTTT. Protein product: CASRKEVTNSPLHF.

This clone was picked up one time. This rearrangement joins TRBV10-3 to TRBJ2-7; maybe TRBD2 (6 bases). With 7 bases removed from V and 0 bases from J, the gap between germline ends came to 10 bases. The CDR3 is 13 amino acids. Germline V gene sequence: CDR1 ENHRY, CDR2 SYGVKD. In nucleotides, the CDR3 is TGTGCCATCACTCGGGGGAGCTCCTACGAGCAGTACTTC. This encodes CAITRGSSYEQYF.

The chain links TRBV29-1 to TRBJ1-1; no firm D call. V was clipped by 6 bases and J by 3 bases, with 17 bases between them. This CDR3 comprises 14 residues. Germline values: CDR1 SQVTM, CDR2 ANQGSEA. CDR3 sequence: CSVRWTGGDTEAFF. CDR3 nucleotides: TGCAGCGTACGTTGGACGGGTGGGGACACTGAAGCTTTCTTT.

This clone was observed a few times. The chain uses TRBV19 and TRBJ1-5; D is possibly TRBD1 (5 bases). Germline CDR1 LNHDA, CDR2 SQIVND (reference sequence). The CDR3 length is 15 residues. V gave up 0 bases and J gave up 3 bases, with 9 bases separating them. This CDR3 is CASSIDSRDNQPQHF. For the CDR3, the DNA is TGTGCCAGTAGTATAGATTCCAGGGACAATCAGCCCCAGCATTTT.

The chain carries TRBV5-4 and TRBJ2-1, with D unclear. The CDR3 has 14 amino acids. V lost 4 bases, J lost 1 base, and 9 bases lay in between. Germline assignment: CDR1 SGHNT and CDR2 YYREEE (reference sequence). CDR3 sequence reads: CASSTSGSYNEQFF. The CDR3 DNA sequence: TGTGCCAGCAGCACTTCTGGTTCCTACAATGAGCAGTTCTTC.

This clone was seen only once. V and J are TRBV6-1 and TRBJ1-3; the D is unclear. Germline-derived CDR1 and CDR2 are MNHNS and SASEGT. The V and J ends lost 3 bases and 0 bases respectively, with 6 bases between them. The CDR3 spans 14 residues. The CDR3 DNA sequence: TGTGCCAGCAGTGAGGGGAGCTCTGGAAACACCATATATTTT. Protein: CASSEGSSGNTIYF.

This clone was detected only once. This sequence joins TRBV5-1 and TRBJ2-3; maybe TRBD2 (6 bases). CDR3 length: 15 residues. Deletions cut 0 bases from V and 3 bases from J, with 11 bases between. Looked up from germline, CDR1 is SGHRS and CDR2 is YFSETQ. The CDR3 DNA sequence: TGCGCCAGCAGCTTGGGACTAGGAATAACAGATACGCAGTATTTT. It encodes CASSLGLGITDTQYF.

The CDR3 region has the DNA TGTGCCAGCACCCCCGAGACTAGCGGGAGAATCACCGGGGAGCTGTTTTTT. Protein product: CASTPETSGRITGELFF. V and J are TRBV2 and TRBJ2-2; 12 bases are a match to TRBD2. V trimming: 7 bases; J trimming: 4 bases; junction bases outside the gene matches: 10. The length of the CDR3 is 17 residues. Looked up from germline, CDR1 is SNHLY and CDR2 is FYNNEI. The full variable domain, rest sourced from reference TRBV2 and TRBJ2-2, is EPEVTQTPSHQVTQMGQEVILRCVPISNHLYFYWYRQILGQKVEFLVSFYNNEISEKSEIFDDQFSVERPDGSNFTLKIRSTKLEDSAMYFCASTPETSGRITGELFFGEGSRLTVL.